The 28 T cell receptor beta chains listed next were all sequenced from one sample in a study of blood T cells in healthy people across ages. Using a J-beta primer mix together with a sample-barcoded 5' primer, a second PCR was run for about 6 to 12 cycles. TCRdb reprocessed the 5' RACE reads via MiXCR and lists one record per CDR3 protein. The table has 550,000 to 750,000 distinct CDR3 sequences, 20% to 25% seen once. The sample comprised blood. The receptor source for this set is a man between 65 and 79 years old in good health.

The V gene is TRBV6-2 or TRBV6-3, the J gene TRBJ2-1; D may correspond to TRBD1 or TRBD2 (5 bases each). The CDR3 has 13 residues. Germline V gene data show CDR1 as MNHEY and CDR2 as SVGEGT. Trimming left V 5 bases short and J 12 bases short, with 17 bases between. CDR3 region: CASSDPPGRRQFF. The CDR3 DNA follows: TGTGCCAGCAGTGACCCCCCGGGACGTCGGCAGTTCTTC.

The chain has TRBV20-1 and TRBJ2-5; D tentatively reads TRBD1 or TRBD2 (5 bases each). CDR1 and CDR2 from the germline V gene are DFQATT and SNEGSKA (reference sequence). V was cut by 1 base and J by 3 bases, with 15 bases left in between. The length of the CDR3 is 15 residues. The CDR3 sequence is CSARGVGTSEETQYF. The DNA for the CDR3 is TGCAGTGCTAGAGGCGTAGGGACGTCGGAAGAGACCCAGTACTTC.

The rearrangement links TRBV5-1 to TRBJ2-5, with 7 bases identical to TRBD1. Germline V gives CDR1 SGHRS, CDR2 YFSETQ. V shed 4 bases, J shed 2 bases, and the junction held 14 bases outside the gene matches. The CDR3 spans 17 residues. This CDR3 reads CASSRGLLRRLQETQYF. The CDR3 region has the DNA TGCGCCAGCAGCAGGGGGCTCCTGCGGCGTCTTCAAGAGACCCAGTACTTC.

This clonotype came up a few times. The chain recombines TRBV6-5 with TRBJ1-2; TRBD1 matches at 9 bases. CDR1 and CDR2 from the germline V gene are MNHEY and SVGAGI. The CDR3 has 14 amino acids. V lost 6 bases, J lost 4 bases, and 6 bases stayed unmatched. DNA for the CDR3: TGTGCCAGCAGCGGGACAGGGTGGGCCTATGGCTACACCTTC. Translating gives CASSGTGWAYGYTF.

This rearrangement joins TRBV12-3 or TRBV12-4 to TRBJ2-7, with TRBD1 matching 8 bases. This CDR3 is 16 amino acids long. J gave up 0 bases and V 3 bases, and 7 bases lay outside the gene matches. CDR3 sequence (DNA): TGTGCCAGCAGTTTCCATGGGACAGGATACTCCTACGAGCAGTACTTC. Translating it yields CASSFHGTGYSYEQYF.

CDR3 amino acids: CASSSGQGNTYEQYF. The CDR3 coding sequence is TGTGCCAGCAGCTCGGGACAGGGGAATACCTACGAGCAGTACTTC. The chain joins TRBV6-1 to TRBJ2-5; TRBD1 matches 10 bases. The better agreement between TRBJ2-7 and the DNA end casts doubt on the J call. In germline, CDR1 is MNHNS, CDR2 SASEGT. The CDR3 extends over 15 amino acids.

The gene calls are TRBV2 and TRBJ2-1; 11 bases fit TRBD2. The germline V gene has CDR1 SNHLY and CDR2 FYNNEI. The CDR3 totals 15 residues. V trimming: 5 bases; J trimming: 5 bases; junction bases outside the gene matches: 5. The CDR3: CASSRGLAEHNEQFF. Here the CDR3 DNA reads TGTGCCAGCAGTAGGGGACTAGCGGAACACAATGAGCAGTTCTTC.

The rearrangement links TRBV4-1 to TRBJ2-5; 9 bases match TRBD1. TRBJ2-7 explains the end of the DNA better; the J call may be wrong. This CDR3 has 18 residues. The germline gives CDR1 MGHRA, CDR2 YSYEKL. The CDR3: CASSPSAGTGKNDYEQYF. In nucleotides, the CDR3 is TGCGCCAGCAGCCCCAGCGCCGGGACAGGGAAAAACGACTACGAGCAGTACTTC.

V is TRBV6-2 or TRBV6-3 and J is TRBJ2-5, with 13 bases aligning to TRBD2. The J call may be incorrect, as the DNA end agrees better with TRBJ2-1. This CDR3 has 16 residues. Germline CDR1 is MNHEY and CDR2 is SVGEGT. The CDR3 DNA sequence: TGTGCCAGCAGTCGACGGACTAGCGGGAGCCTCGATGAGCAGTTCTTC. Amino acid sequence: CASSRRTSGSLDEQFF.

In this sample, this clonotype turned up a few times. V usage is TRBV20-1 and J usage is TRBJ2-1; D might be TRBD2 (6 bases). Germline V CDR1 and CDR2: DFQATT, SNEGSKA (reference sequence). The V gene lost 0 bases and the J gene lost 2 bases, with 17 bases spanning the gap. The CDR3 is 17 residues long. The CDR3 DNA follows: TGCAGTGCTAGAGATCACTGGGCGGGGTCCACCTACAATGAGCAGTTCTTC. This encodes CSARDHWAGSTYNEQFF.

This clonotype was counted a few times. Since a much larger clone is just one base distant, this may be a read error. The chain is built from TRBV10-3 and TRBJ2-7; TRBD2 might be the D (6 bases). The CDR3 contains 15 residues. Trimming took off 2 bases at V and 2 bases at J, with 13 bases between the two ends. The germline V gene encodes CDR1 ENHRY and CDR2 SYGVKD. CDR3 sequence reads: CAISEPASETYEQYF. CDR3 sequence (DNA): TGTGCCATCAGTGAGCCGGCTAGCGAGACCTACGAGCAGTACTTC.

The chain is built from TRBV7-2 and TRBJ1-4; the D gene is possibly TRBD1 (6 bases). V gave up 1 base and J gave up 16 bases, with 16 bases separating them. This CDR3 is 13 amino acids long. Germline V gene lookup returns CDR1 SGHTA and CDR2 FQGNSA. The CDR3 here is CASSLVGGGQWFF. CDR3 sequence (DNA): TGTGCCAGCAGCTTAGTAGGGGGGGGACAATGGTTTTTT.

This clonotype was detected a few times. The rearrangement joins TRBV4-1 to TRBJ2-2; 7 nucleotides agree with TRBD2. Germline V gene lookup returns CDR1 MGHRA and CDR2 YSYEKL. The V gene end was trimmed by 7 bases and the J gene end by 6 bases; junction bases not matched to a gene: 14. The CDR3 extends over 16 amino acids. CDR3 nucleotide sequence: TGCGCCAGCACCTCCGTGACTAGCCTAGCCCCCGGGGAGCTGTTTTTT. The encoded protein is CASTSVTSLAPGELFF.

The chain combines TRBV19 with TRBJ1-2, with D hard to call. The CDR3 runs to 15 residues. Per germline, CDR1 LNHDA and CDR2 SQIVND (reference sequence). V was trimmed by 5 bases and J by 3 bases, leaving 16 bases between them. CDR3 in DNA: TGTGCCAGTAGTTTGGACCTGTACGGGGACTATGGCTACACCTTC. Protein sequence: CASSLDLYGDYGYTF.

The V and J genes are TRBV12-3 or TRBV12-4 and TRBJ2-5; D not certain. Trimming shortened V by 6 bases and J by 4 bases, and 12 bases separated the two germline ends. The CDR3 contains 13 residues. The CDR3 coding sequence is TGTGCCAGCAGCCGAAATAGGCGAGAGACCCAGTACTTC. The encoded protein is CASSRNRRETQYF.

J is TRBJ2-1 and V is TRBV20-1; no firm D call. Germline CDR1 and CDR2: DFQATT and SNEGSKA (reference sequence). This CDR3 is built from 12 residues. Between the trimmed V and J ends, which lost 2 bases and 6 bases, there was a span of 8 bases. CDR3 in amino acids: CSARTSGNEQFF. For the CDR3, the DNA is TGCAGTGCTAGAACAAGTGGCAATGAGCAGTTCTTC.

This chain uses TRBV2 with TRBJ1-1; D gene uncertain. Germline V gene lookup returns CDR1 SNHLY and CDR2 FYNNEI. The V gene lost 5 bases and the J gene lost 4 bases, with 11 bases spanning the gap. This CDR3 spans 13 amino acids. The CDR3 protein is CASSSETGTEAFF. CDR3 nucleotides: TGTGCCAGCAGTTCCGAGACCGGCACTGAAGCTTTCTTT.

This chain uses TRBV5-1 with TRBJ2-5; 8 bases line up with TRBD2. Germline CDR1 reads SGHRS; CDR2 reads YFSETQ. The CDR3 sequence is 16 residues long. V lost 0 bases to trimming and J lost 3 bases; unmatched junction nucleotides: 7. The CDR3 bases are TGCGCCAGCAGCTTGGGAGGACTAGCCTTGGAAGAGACCCAGTACTTC. Translated, it gives CASSLGGLALEETQYF.

The V gene is TRBV6-2 or TRBV6-3, the J gene TRBJ2-1; 7 bases are a match to TRBD2. Germline-derived CDR1 and CDR2 are MNHEY and SVGEGT. V trimming: 4 bases; J trimming: 5 bases; junction bases outside the gene matches: 11. This CDR3 region has 16 residues. In nucleotides, the CDR3 is TGTGCCAGCAGTTGGGCCGCCGGGACTAACAACAATGAGCAGTTCTTC. Residues: CASSWAAGTNNNEQFF.

DNA of the CDR3: TGCAGTGCTCCCTACGGGGGAGAGGGCGCAGATACGCAGTATTTT. Translated: CSAPYGGEGADTQYF. V usage is TRBV20-1 and J usage is TRBJ2-3; possible D gene TRBD2, 6 bases. The CDR3 extends over 15 amino acids. V was cut by 5 bases and J by 4 bases, with 19 bases left in between. Germline V lookup: CDR1 DFQATT, CDR2 SNEGSKA (reference sequence).

In its sample, this clonotype was seen many times. This chain connects TRBV6-5 to TRBJ2-2, with 8 nucleotides matching TRBD1. Germline V gene sequence: CDR1 MNHEY, CDR2 SVGAGI. This CDR3 is 15 amino acids long. After removal of 5 bases from V and 5 bases from J, the junction contained 7 bases not matched to a gene. The CDR3 coding sequence is TGTGCCAGCAGTAGCCAGGGGGCAGGGACCGGGGAGCTGTTTTTT. Translated: CASSSQGAGTGELFF.

The chain joins TRBV7-2 to TRBJ2-3; 8 bases line up with TRBD2. J was trimmed by 3 bases and V by 5 bases; bases with no gene match: 7. The CDR3 spans 15 residues. Germline V gene sequence: CDR1 SGHTA, CDR2 FQGNSA. CDR3 nucleotide sequence: TGTGCCAGCAGCGAAGCGGGAGTGGGGACAGATACGCAGTATTTT. Protein: CASSEAGVGTDTQYF.

The chain couples TRBV5-6 to TRBJ1-2; D remains unclear. The CDR3 extends over 14 amino acids. Germline V lookup: CDR1 SGHDT, CDR2 YYEEEE. The V end lost 0 bases, the J end lost 3 bases, and 9 bases lay between the germline ends. The CDR3 nucleotides read TGTGCCAGCAGCTTGGGAAGTTTCGACTATGGCTACACCTTC. Amino acids: CASSLGSFDYGYTF.

V and J are TRBV29-1 and TRBJ2-5, with D possibly being TRBD2 (6 bases). Judging by the DNA end, TRBJ2-7 fits better; the J call may be wrong. The CDR3 consists of 17 residues. Per the germline V gene, CDR1 is SQVTM and CDR2 is ANQGSEA. The DNA for the CDR3 is TGCAGCGTCGAGCGTAGCGGCAGGCTGAGGCCTAACCACGAGCAGTACTTC. Protein product: CSVERSGRLRPNHEQYF.

This clonotype was observed a handful of times. The J gene is TRBJ2-5, the V gene TRBV28; 7 positions agree with TRBD2. This CDR3 is 14 amino acids long. Germline CDR1 is MDHEN and CDR2 is SYDVKM. V was pared by 4 bases and J by 2 bases, with 4 bases of the junction left unmatched. CDR3 in DNA: TGTGCCAGCAGTTGGAGGGACTATCAAGAGACCCAGTACTTC. As protein: CASSWRDYQETQYF.

The chain has TRBV29-1 and TRBJ1-2; 8 nucleotides match TRBD1. The V gene end was trimmed by 6 bases and the J gene end by 4 bases; junction bases not matched to a gene: 4. CDR1 and CDR2 (germline): SQVTM, ANQGSEA. This CDR3 has 12 amino acids. CDR3 nucleotide sequence: TGCAGCGTGAGGACAGGGACCTATGGCTACACCTTC. It codes for CSVRTGTYGYTF.

V gene TRBV3-1 combines with J gene TRBJ2-4; D remains unclear. This CDR3 has 11 residues. Germline V gives CDR1 LGHDT, CDR2 YNNKEL (reference sequence). Trimming removed 2 bases at V and 4 bases at J, with 0 bases between. This CDR3 is CASSQKNIQYF. Written as DNA, the CDR3 is TGTGCCAGCAGCCAAAAAAACATTCAGTACTTC.

The CDR3 DNA reads TGTGCCAGCAGCTTAGCGATACACCTCGCAGATACGCAGTATTTT. The encoded protein is CASSLAIHLADTQYF. The chain recombines TRBV7-8 with TRBJ2-3; D not certain. The CDR3 runs 15 residues. Germline V gene data show CDR1 as SGHVS and CDR2 as FQNEAQ. Trimming took off 0 bases at V and 4 bases at J, with 11 bases between the two ends.